This entry concerns a single T cell receptor (beta chain). The data derive from a study of blood T cell repertoires in COVID-19. The overall study: There were acute and convalescent COVID-19 samples, and they came from the United States, Italy and Spain. T cells, B-cell-depleted T cells, or PBMCs supplied cDNA or gDNA.

Germline CDR1 SGHTA, CDR2 FQGTGA. This CDR3 has 14 residues. The V end was cut by 3 bases, the J end by 6 bases, with 12 bases between. Study processing details: By means of reference gene primer amplification, nucleated cell counts were estimated. Assay used: immunoSEQ multiplex PCR; TCRdb lists only in-frame clones, some missing. The V and J calls and clone size are taken from that table; D and trimming were inferred from the DNA. The profile shows about 92,000 clones, 85% of them singletons. Sequences were obtained from peripheral blood. This TCR came from a man older than 75 with acute or convalescent COVID-19. The genes are TRBV7-3 and TRBJ1-5; no clear D gene. CDR3 sequence: CASSFFQAPQPQHF. The CDR3 DNA is TGTGCCAGCAGCTTTTTCCAGGCTCCTCAGCCCCAGCATTTT.